The entry that follows covers one T cell receptor (beta chain) sequence. Its antigen is as yet unknown. These data are taken from a study of T cell responses to AZD1222 COVID-19 vaccine. The CDR3 consists of 13 residues. Repertoires were generated with immunoSEQ multiplex PCR, while TCRdb's copy carries only in-frame clones and drops some. The data hold around 140,000 clones, with approximately 90% observed a single time. General study findings and limits: Baseline serology detected seropositivity in only six AZD1222 recipients.

The sample consisted of peripheral blood, taken 28 days after the second AZD1222 dose. The sequence was collected from an adult who received the AZD1222 COVID-19 vaccine. This chain uses TRBV21-1 with TRBJ2-1. TRBV21-1 is a recognized pseudogene. CDR3 sequence (DNA): TGTGCCAGAGACCGGGACGGAAACAATGAGCAGTTCTTC. Amino acids: CARDRDGNNEQFF.